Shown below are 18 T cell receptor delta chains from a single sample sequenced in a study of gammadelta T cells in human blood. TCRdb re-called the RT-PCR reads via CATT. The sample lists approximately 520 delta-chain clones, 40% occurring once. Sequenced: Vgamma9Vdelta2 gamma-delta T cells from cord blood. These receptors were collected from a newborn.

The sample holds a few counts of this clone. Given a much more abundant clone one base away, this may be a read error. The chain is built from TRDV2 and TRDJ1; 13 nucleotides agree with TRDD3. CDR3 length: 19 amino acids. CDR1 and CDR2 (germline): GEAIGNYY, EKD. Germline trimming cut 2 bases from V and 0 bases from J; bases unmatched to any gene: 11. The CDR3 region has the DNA TGTGCCTGTGACAAAGCCACTGTTACTGGGGGATACGACACCGATAAACTCATCTTT. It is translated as CACDKATVTGGYDTDKLIF.

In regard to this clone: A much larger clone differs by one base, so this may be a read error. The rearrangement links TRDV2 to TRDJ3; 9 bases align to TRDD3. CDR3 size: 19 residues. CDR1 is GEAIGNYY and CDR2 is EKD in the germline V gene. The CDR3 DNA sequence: TGTGCCTGTGACACGGCTGGGGGATTCAGCTCCTGGGACACCCGAAAGATGTTTTTC. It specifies CACDTAGGFSSWDTRKMFF.

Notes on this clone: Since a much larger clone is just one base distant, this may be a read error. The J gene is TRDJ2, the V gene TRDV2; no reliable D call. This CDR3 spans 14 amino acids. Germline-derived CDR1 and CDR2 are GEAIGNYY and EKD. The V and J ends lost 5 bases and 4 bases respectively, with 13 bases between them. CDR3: CACVRRIQTAQLFF. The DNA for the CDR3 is TGTGCCTGTGTCCGTCGTATCCAGACAGCACAACTCTTCTTT.

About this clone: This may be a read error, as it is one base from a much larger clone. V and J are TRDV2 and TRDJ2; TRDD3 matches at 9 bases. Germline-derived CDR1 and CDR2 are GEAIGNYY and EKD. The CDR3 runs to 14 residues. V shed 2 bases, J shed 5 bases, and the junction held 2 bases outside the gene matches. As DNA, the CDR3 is TGTGCCTGTGACAATCTGGGGGATACAGCACAACTCTTCTTT. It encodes CACDNLGDTAQLFF.

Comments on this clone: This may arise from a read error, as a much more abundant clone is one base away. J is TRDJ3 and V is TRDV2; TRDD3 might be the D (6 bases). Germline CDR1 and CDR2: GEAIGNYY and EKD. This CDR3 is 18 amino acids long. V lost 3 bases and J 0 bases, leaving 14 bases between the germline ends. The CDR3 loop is CACDAWGSSSWDTRQMFF. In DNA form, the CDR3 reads TGTGCCTGTGACGCCTGGGGTTCAAGCTCCTGGGACACCCGACAGATGTTTTTC.

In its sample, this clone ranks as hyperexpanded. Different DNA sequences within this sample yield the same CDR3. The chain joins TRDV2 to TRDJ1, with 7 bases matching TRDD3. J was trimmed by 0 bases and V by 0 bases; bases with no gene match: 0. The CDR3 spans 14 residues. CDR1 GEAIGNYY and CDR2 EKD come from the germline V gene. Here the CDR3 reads CACDTGGYTDKLIF. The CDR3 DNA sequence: TGTGCCTGTGACACCGGGGGATACACCGATAAACTCATCTTT.

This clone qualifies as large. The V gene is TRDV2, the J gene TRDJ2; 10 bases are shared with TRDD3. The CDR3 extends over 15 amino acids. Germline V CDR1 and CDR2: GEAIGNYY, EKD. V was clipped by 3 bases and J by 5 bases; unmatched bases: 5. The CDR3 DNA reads TGTGCCTGTGACCTTTTACTGGGGGATACAGCACAACTCTTCTTT. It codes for CACDLLLGDTAQLFF.

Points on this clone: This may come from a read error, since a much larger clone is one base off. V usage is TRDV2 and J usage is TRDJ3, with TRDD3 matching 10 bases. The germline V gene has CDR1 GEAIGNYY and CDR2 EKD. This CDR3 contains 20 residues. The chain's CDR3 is CACDTVLGDGSSWDIRQMFF. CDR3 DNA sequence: TGTGCCTGTGACACCGTACTGGGGGATGGAAGCTCCTGGGACATCCGACAGATGTTTTTC.

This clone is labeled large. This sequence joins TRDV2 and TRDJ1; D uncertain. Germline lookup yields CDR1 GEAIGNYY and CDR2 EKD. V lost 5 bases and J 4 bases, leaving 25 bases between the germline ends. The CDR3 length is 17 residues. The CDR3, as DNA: TGTGCCTGTGCGGGAAGGGGTGCTGTACCAGGGAGCGATAAACTCATCTTT. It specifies CACAGRGAVPGSDKLIF.

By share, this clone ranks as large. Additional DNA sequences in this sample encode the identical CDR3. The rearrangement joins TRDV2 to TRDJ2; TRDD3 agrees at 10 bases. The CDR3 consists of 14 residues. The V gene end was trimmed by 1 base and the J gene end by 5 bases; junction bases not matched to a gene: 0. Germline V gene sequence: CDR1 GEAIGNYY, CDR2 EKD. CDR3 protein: CACDTGGYTAQLFF. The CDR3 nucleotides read TGTGCCTGTGACACTGGGGGATACACAGCACAACTCTTCTTT.

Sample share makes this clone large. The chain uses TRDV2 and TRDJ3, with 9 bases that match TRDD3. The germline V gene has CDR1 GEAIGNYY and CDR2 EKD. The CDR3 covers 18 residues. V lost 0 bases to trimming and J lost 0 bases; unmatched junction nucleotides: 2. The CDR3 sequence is CACDTVGGYSWDTRQMFF. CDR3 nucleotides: TGTGCCTGTGACACCGTTGGGGGATACTCCTGGGACACCCGACAGATGTTTTTC.

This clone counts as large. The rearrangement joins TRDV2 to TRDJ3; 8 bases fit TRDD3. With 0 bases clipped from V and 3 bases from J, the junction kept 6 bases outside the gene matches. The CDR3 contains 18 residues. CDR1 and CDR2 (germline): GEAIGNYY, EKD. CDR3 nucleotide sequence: TGTGCCTGTGACACCTGGGGGATTCGGGACTGGGACACCCGACAGATGTTTTTC. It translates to CACDTWGIRDWDTRQMFF.

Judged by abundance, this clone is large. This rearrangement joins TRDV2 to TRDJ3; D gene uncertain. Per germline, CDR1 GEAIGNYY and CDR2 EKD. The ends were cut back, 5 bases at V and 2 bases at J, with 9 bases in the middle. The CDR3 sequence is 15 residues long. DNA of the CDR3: TGTGCCTGTGCCCGAGGTCCCTGGGACACCCGACAGATGTTTTTC. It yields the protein CACARGPWDTRQMFF.

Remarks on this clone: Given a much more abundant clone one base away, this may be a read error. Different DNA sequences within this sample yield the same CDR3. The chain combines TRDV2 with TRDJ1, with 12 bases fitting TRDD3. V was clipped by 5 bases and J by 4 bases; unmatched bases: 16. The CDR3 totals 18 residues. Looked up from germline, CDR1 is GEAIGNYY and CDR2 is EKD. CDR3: CACVPNWGILGDGDKLIF. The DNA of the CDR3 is TGTGCCTGTGTTCCGAACTGGGGGATACTGGGGGACGGCGATAAACTCATCTTT.

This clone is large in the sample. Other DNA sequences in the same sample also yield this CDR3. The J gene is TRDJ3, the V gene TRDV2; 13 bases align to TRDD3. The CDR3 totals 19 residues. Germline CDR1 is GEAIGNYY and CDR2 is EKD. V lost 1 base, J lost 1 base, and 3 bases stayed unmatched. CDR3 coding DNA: TGTGCCTGTGACACACTACTGGGGGATACGTCCTGGGACACCCGACAGATGTTTTTC. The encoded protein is CACDTLLGDTSWDTRQMFF.

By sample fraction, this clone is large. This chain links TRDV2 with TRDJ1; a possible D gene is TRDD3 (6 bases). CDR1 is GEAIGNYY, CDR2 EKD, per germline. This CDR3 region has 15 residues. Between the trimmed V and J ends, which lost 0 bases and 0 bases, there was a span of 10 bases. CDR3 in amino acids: CACDTGVGDTDKLIF. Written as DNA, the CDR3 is TGTGCCTGTGACACCGGGGTGGGGGACACCGATAAACTCATCTTT.

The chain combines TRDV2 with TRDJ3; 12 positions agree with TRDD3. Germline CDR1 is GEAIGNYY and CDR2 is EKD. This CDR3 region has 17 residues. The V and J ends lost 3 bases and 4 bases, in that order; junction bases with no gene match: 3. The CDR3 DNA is TGTGCCTGTGACTACTGGGGGATACCATGGGACACCCGACAGATGTTTTTC. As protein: CACDYWGIPWDTRQMFF.

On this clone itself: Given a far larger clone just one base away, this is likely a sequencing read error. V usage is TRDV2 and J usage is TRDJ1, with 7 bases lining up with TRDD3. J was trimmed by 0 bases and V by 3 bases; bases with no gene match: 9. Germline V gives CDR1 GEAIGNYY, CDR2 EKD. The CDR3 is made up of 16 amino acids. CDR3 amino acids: CACDSGGGLYTDKLIF. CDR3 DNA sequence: TGTGCCTGTGACTCCGGCGGGGGATTGTACACCGATAAACTCATCTTT.